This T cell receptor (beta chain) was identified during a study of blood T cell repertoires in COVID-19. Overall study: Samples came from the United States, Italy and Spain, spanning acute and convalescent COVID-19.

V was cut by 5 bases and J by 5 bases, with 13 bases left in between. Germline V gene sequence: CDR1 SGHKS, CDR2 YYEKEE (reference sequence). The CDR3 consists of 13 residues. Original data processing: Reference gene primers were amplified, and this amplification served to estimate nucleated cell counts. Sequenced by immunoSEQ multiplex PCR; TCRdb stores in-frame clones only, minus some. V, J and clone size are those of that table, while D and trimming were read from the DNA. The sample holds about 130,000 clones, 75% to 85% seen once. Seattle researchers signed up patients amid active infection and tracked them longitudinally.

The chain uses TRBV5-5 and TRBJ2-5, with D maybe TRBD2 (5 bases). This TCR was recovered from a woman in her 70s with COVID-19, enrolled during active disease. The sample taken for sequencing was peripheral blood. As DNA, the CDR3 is TGTGCCAGCAGAACACTAGTGGAGGAGACCCAGTACTTC. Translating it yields CASRTLVEETQYF.